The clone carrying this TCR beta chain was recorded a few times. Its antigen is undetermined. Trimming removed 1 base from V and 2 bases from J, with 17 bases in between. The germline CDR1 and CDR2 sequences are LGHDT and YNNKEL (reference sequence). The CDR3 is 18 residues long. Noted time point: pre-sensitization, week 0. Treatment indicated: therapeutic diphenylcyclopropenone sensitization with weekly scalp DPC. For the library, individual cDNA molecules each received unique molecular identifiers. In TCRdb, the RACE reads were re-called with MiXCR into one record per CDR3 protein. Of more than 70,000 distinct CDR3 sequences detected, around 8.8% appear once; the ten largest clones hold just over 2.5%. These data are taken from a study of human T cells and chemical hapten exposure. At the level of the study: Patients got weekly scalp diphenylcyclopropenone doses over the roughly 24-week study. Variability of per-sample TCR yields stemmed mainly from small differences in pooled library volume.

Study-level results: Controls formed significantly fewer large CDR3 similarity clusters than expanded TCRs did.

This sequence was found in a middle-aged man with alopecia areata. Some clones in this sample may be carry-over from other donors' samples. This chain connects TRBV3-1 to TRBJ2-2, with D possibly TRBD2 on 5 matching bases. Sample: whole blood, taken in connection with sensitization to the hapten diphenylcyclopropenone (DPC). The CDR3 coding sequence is TGTGCCAGCAGCCAAGTGCCTAGCTTCGGTCCAAACACCGGGGAGCTGTTTTTT. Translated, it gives CASSQVPSFGPNTGELFF.